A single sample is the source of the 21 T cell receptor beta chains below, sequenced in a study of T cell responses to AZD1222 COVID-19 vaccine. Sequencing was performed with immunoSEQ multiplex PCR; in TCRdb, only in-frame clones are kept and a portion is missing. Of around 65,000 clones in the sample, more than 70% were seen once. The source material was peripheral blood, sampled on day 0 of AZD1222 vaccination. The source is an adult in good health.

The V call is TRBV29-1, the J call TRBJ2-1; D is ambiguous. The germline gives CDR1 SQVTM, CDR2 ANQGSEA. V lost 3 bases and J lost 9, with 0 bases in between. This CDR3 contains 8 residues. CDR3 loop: CSVDEQFF. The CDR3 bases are TGCAGCGTTGATGAGCAGTTCTTC.

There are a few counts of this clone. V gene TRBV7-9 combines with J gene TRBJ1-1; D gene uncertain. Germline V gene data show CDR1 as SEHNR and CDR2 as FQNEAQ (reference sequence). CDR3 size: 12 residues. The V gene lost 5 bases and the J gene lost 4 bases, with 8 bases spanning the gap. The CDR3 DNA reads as TGTGCCAGCAGCATCGCTGGCACTGAAGCTTTCTTT. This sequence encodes CASSIAGTEAFF. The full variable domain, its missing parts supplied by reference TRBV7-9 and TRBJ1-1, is DTGVSQNPRHKITKRGQNVTFRCDPISEHNRLYWYRQTLGQGPEFLTYFQNEAQLEKSRLLSDRFSAERPKGSFSTLEIQRTEQGDSAMYLCASSIAGTEAFFGQGTRLTVV.

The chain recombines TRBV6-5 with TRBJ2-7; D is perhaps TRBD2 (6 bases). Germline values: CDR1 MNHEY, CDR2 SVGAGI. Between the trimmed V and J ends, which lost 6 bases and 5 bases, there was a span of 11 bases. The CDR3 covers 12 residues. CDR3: CASSRGKNEQYF. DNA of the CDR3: TGTGCCAGCAGCCGGGGGAAGAACGAGCAGTACTTC.

The CDR3 loop reads CASSTLDSSYNEQFF. Written as DNA, the CDR3 is TGTGCCAGTAGTACCCTTGATAGCTCCTACAATGAGCAGTTCTTC. This chain connects TRBV19 to TRBJ2-1; D uncertain. CDR1 and CDR2 from the germline V gene are LNHDA and SQIVND (reference sequence). The ends were cut back, 4 bases at V and 0 bases at J, with 10 bases in the middle. There are 15 residues in the CDR3.

CDR3: CASTRGSNQPQHF. The CDR3, as DNA: TGTGCCAGCACCCGAGGTAGCAATCAGCCCCAGCATTTT. This chain uses TRBV12-3 or TRBV12-4 with TRBJ1-5; D is ambiguous. The V and J ends lost 7 bases and 0 bases respectively, with 7 bases between them. This CDR3 is built from 13 residues.

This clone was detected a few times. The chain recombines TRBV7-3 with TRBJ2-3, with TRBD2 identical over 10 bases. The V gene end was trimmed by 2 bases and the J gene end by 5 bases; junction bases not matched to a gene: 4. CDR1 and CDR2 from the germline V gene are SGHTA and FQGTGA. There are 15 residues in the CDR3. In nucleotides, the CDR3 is TGTGCCAGCAGCTTAGGAGCGGGGGGGCAAGATACGCAGTATTTT. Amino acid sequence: CASSLGAGGQDTQYF. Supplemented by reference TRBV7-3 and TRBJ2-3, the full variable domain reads GAGVSQTPSNKVTEKGKYVELRCDPISGHTALYWYRQSLGQGPEFLIYFQGTGAADDSGLPNDRFFAVRPEGSVSTLKIQRTERGDSAVYLCASSLGAGGQDTQYFGPGTRLTVL.

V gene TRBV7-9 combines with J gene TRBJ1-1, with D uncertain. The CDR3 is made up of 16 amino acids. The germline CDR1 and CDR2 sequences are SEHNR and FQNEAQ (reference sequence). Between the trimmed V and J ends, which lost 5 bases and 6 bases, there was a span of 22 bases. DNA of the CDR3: TGTGCCAGCAGCCCCGGCCCCTCGGGAGGCGAATCTGAAGCTTTCTTT. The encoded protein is CASSPGPSGGESEAFF.

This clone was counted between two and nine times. CDR3 residues: CASSPDSFNQPQHF. CDR3 coding DNA: TGCGCCAGCAGTCCGGACAGCTTTAATCAGCCCCAGCATTTT. The V gene is TRBV4-1, the J gene TRBJ1-5; a weak D match, TRBD1 (6 bases). Trimming stripped 6 bases from V and 4 bases from J, with 13 bases between. Germline CDR1 MGHRA, CDR2 YSYEKL. The CDR3 totals 14 residues.

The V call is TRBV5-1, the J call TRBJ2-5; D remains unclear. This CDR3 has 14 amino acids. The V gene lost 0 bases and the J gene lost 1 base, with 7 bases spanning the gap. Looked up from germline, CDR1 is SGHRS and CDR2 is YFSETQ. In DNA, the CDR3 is TGCGCCAGCAGCTTGGCGGGCCGCCAAGAGACCCAGTACTTC. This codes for CASSLAGRQETQYF.

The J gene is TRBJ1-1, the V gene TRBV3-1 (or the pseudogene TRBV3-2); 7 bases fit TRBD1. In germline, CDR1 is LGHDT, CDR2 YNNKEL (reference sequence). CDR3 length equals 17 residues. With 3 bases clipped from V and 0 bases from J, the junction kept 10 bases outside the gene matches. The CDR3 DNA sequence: TGTGCCAGCAGCCAGTCCCGGGGGCAGGGGGTGAACACTGAAGCTTTCTTT. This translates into CASSQSRGQGVNTEAFF.

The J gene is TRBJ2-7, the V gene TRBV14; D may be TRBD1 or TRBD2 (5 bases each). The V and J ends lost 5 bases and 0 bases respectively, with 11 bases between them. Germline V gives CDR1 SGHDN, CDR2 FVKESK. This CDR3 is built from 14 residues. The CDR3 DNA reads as TGTGCCAGCAGCAACCGGGACCGCTCCTACGAGCAGTACTTC. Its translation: CASSNRDRSYEQYF.

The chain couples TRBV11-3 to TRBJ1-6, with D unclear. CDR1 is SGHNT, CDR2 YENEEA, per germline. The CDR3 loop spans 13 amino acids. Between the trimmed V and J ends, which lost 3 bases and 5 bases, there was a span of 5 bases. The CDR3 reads CASSLEHNSPLHF. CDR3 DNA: TGTGCCAGCAGCTTGGAACATAATTCACCCCTCCACTTT.

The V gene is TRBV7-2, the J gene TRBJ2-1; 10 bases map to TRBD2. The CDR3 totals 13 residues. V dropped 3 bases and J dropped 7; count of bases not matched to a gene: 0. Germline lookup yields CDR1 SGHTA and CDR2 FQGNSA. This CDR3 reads CASSLGLANEQFF. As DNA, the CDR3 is TGTGCCAGCAGCTTGGGACTAGCGAATGAGCAGTTCTTC.

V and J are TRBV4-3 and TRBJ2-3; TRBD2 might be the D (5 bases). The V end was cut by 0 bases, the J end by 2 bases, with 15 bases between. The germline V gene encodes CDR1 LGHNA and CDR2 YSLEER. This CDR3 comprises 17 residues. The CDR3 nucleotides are TGCGCCAGCAGCCAAGACTCCTTTATCGGGGTCACAGATACGCAGTATTTT. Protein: CASSQDSFIGVTDTQYF.

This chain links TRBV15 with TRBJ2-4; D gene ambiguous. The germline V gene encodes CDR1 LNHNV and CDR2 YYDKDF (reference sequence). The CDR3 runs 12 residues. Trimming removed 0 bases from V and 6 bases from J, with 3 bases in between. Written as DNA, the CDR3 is TGTGCCACCAGCAGAGAGGGAAACATTCAGTACTTC. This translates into CATSREGNIQYF.

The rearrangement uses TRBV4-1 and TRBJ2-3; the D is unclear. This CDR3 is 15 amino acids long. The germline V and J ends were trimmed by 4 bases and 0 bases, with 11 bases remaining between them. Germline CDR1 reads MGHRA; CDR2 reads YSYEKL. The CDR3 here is CASSPTGTSTDTQYF. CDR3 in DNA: TGCGCCAGCAGCCCGACTGGCACTAGCACAGATACGCAGTATTTT.

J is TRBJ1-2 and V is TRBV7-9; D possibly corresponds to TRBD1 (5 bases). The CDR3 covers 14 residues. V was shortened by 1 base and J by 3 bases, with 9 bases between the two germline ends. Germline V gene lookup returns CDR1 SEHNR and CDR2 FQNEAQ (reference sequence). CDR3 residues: CASSLGGADYGYTF. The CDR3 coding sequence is TGTGCCAGCAGCTTAGGAGGGGCGGACTATGGCTACACCTTC. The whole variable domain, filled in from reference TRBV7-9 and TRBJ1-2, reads DTGVSQNPRHKITKRGQNVTFRCDPISEHNRLYWYRQTLGQGPEFLTYFQNEAQLEKSRLLSDRFSAERPKGSFSTLEIQRTEQGDSAMYLCASSLGGADYGYTFGSGTRLTVV.

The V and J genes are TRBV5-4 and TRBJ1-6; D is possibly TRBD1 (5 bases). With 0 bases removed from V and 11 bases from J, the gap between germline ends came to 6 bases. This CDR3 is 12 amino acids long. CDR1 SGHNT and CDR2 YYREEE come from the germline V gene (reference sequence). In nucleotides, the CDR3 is TGTGCCAGCAGCTTGGTGGGGGCACCCCTCCACTTT. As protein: CASSLVGAPLHF.

The DNA for the CDR3 is TGTGCCAGCAGCCAACAGGGGGCCAGCTATGGCTACACCTTC. Translated: CASSQQGASYGYTF. J is TRBJ1-2 and V is TRBV4-2; 8 nucleotides match TRBD1. The CDR3 spans 14 residues. The V and J ends lost 2 bases and 4 bases, in that order; junction bases with no gene match: 3. CDR1 is LGHNA, CDR2 YNFKEQ, per germline.

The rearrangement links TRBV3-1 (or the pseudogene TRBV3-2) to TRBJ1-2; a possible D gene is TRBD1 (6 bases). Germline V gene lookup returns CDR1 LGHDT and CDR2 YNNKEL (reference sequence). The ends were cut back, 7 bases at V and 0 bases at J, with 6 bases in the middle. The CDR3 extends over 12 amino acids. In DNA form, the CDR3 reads TGTGCCAGCACAGGGGCTAACTATGGCTACACCTTC. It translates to CASTGANYGYTF.

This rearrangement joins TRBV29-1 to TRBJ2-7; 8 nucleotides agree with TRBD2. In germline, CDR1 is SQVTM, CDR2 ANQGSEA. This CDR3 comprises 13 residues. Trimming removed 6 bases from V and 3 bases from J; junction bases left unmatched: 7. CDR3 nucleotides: TGCAGCGTCGAAACCGGGACTAGCTACGAGCAGTACTTC. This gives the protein CSVETGTSYEQYF.